What follows are 28 T cell receptor beta chains derived from one specimen sequenced in a study of brain T cells in children with intractable seizures. Assay used: immunoSEQ multiplex PCR; TCRdb lists only in-frame clones, some missing. The table lists some 62,000 clones, 95% to 97% of them singletons. The sequencing used peripheral blood, collected at surgery. The receptors come from a boy younger than two with focal cortical dysplasia and intractable seizures.

V gene TRBV7-2 combines with J gene TRBJ1-4; possibly TRBD1 for D (5 bases). CDR3 length equals 14 residues. Germline-derived CDR1 and CDR2 are SGHTA and FQGNSA. Trimming pared 5 bases from V and 8 bases from J, leaving 15 bases between. The DNA for the CDR3 is TGTGCCAGCAGCATGGCCCGGGGGAAGGAAAAACTGTTTTTT. Translated: CASSMARGKEKLFF. Based on the CDR3 plus reference TRBV7-2 and TRBJ1-4, the full variable domain is GAGVSQSPSNKVTEKGKDVELRCDPISGHTALYWYRQSLGQGLEFLIYFQGNSAPDKSGLPSDRFSAERTGGSVSTLTIQRTQQEDSAVYLCASSMARGKEKLFFGSGTQLSVL.

V usage is TRBV18 and J usage is TRBJ2-7, with TRBD2 matching over 10 bases. V shed 4 bases, J shed 0 bases, and the junction held 9 bases outside the gene matches. Germline V CDR1 and CDR2: KGHSH, LQKENI. The CDR3 length is 17 residues. The CDR3 nucleotides read TGTGCCAGCTCACTGTCCTATAGCGGGGGGAGCTCCTACGAGCAGTACTTC. Amino acids: CASSLSYSGGSSYEQYF.

The genes are TRBV3-1 (or the pseudogene TRBV3-2) and TRBJ2-7; D gene unclear. In germline, CDR1 is LGHDT, CDR2 YNNKEL (reference sequence). This CDR3 is built from 13 residues. Trimming took 0 bases from V and 6 from J, leaving 9 bases between them. CDR3 sequence reads: CASSQDGLSEQYF. The CDR3 DNA reads as TGTGCCAGCAGCCAAGATGGCCTAAGCGAGCAGTACTTC.

This chain uses TRBV5-1 with TRBJ1-1; D perhaps matches TRBD1 (6 bases). V was cut by 4 bases and J by 9 bases, with 13 bases left in between. The CDR3 is 12 amino acids. The germline gives CDR1 SGHRS, CDR2 YFSETQ. CDR3 DNA: TGCGCCAGCAGCCTCGACAGGAGTCAAGCTTTCTTT. Amino acid sequence: CASSLDRSQAFF.

The CDR3 DNA follows: TGTGCCAGCAGTTTATCGAAGTGGGGCCCTCACACTGAAGCTTTCTTT. Translated, it gives CASSLSKWGPHTEAFF. The chain joins TRBV27 to TRBJ1-1; perhaps TRBD1 as D (5 bases). Germline lookup yields CDR1 MNHEY and CDR2 SMNVEV (reference sequence). V lost 0 bases to trimming and J lost 3 bases, with 14 bases between them. There are 16 residues in the CDR3.

The V call is TRBV24-1, the J call TRBJ1-3; D is unresolved. Germline lookup yields CDR1 KGHDR and CDR2 SFDVKD. The CDR3 is 16 residues long. Trimming removed 0 bases from V and 2 bases from J, with 10 bases in between. CDR3 sequence (DNA): TGTGCCACCAGTGATTTGCGGACCCAGACTGGAAACACCATATATTTT. It yields the protein CATSDLRTQTGNTIYF.

V gene TRBV18 combines with J gene TRBJ2-3, with 10 bases lining up with TRBD2. Germline CDR1 and CDR2: KGHSH and LQKENI. This CDR3 contains 15 residues. Germline trimming cut 6 bases from V and 5 bases from J; bases unmatched to any gene: 8. The CDR3 is CASSRSGGPQDTQYF. The CDR3, as DNA: TGTGCCAGCTCCCGTAGCGGGGGGCCTCAAGATACGCAGTATTTT. Based on the CDR3 plus reference TRBV18 and TRBJ2-3, the full variable domain is NAGVMQNPRHLVRRRGQEARLRCSPMKGHSHVYWYRQLPEEGLKFMVYLQKENIIDESGMPKERFSAEFPKEGPSILRIQQVVRGDSAAYFCASSRSGGPQDTQYFGPGTRLTVL.

V gene TRBV5-1 combines with J gene TRBJ2-3; D call uncertain. Germline values: CDR1 SGHRS, CDR2 YFSETQ. The CDR3 has 16 residues. The germline V and J ends were trimmed by 2 bases and 1 base, with 14 bases remaining between them. The CDR3 sequence: CASSLKSSGGTDTQYF. In DNA form, the CDR3 reads TGCGCCAGCAGCTTAAAGTCGTCTGGGGGCACAGATACGCAGTATTTT. Looking up the rest from reference TRBV5-1 and TRBJ2-3 gives the full variable domain: KAGVTQTPRYLIKTRGQQVTLSCSPISGHRSVSWYQQTPGQGLQFLFEYFSETQRNKGNFPGRFSGRQFSNSRSEMNVSTLELGDSALYLCASSLKSSGGTDTQYFGPGTRLTVL.

This clone appeared once. The CDR3 coding sequence is TGCGCCAGCACACGGACTAGCGGCCACAATGAGCAGTTCTTC. This translates into CASTRTSGHNEQFF. V and J are TRBV5-1 and TRBJ2-1; 10 nucleotides align to TRBD2. J gave up 5 bases and V 6 bases, and 5 bases lay outside the gene matches. Per germline, CDR1 SGHRS and CDR2 YFSETQ. The CDR3 is 14 residues long. Based on the CDR3 plus reference TRBV5-1 and TRBJ2-1, the full variable domain is KAGVTQTPRYLIKTRGQQVTLSCSPISGHRSVSWYQQTPGQGLQFLFEYFSETQRNKGNFPGRFSGRQFSNSRSEMNVSTLELGDSALYLCASTRTSGHNEQFFGPGTRLTVL.

The chain employs TRBV7-8 and TRBJ2-7; tentative D call: TRBD1 (6 bases). The V end was cut by 3 bases, the J end by 0 bases, with 6 bases between. The CDR3 contains 13 residues. Germline CDR1 reads SGHVS; CDR2 reads FQNEAQ. DNA of the CDR3: TGTGCCAGCAGCTTGGACAGCTCCTACGAGCAGTACTTC. Residues: CASSLDSSYEQYF.

The V and J genes are TRBV6-5 and TRBJ1-1; weak D call: TRBD1 (6 bases). The CDR3 is 15 amino acids. Germline CDR1 reads MNHEY; CDR2 reads SVGAGI. Trimming left V 5 bases short and J 3 bases short, with 16 bases between. CDR3: CASSPGVTRDTEAFF. CDR3 bases: TGTGCCAGCAGTCCAGGGGTGACAAGGGACACTGAAGCTTTCTTT.

The rearrangement links TRBV11-2 to TRBJ1-1, with D unclear. V was cut by 3 bases and J by 0 bases, with 5 bases left in between. Germline V gene lookup returns CDR1 SGHAT and CDR2 FQNNGV. The CDR3 has 13 residues. CDR3 region: CASSFGLNTEAFF. The DNA for the CDR3 is TGTGCCAGCAGCTTCGGCCTGAACACTGAAGCTTTCTTT.

This sequence joins TRBV6-6 and TRBJ2-7; TRBD1 aligns across 9 bases. The CDR3 runs to 15 residues. Germline V gene sequence: CDR1 MNHNY, CDR2 SVGAGI (reference sequence). V shed 2 bases and J 0 bases; nucleotides not matched to a gene: 2. The CDR3 DNA sequence: TGTGCCAGCAGTTACCGGGACAGGGTCTCCTACGAGCAGTACTTC. This encodes CASSYRDRVSYEQYF.

The V call is TRBV28, the J call TRBJ1-1; D unclear. The CDR3 is 13 amino acids. The germline gives CDR1 MDHEN, CDR2 SYDVKM. V lost 3 bases and J lost 4, with 9 bases in between. Here the CDR3 reads CASSFEGSTEAFF. Written as DNA, the CDR3 is TGTGCCAGCAGTTTCGAGGGAAGCACTGAAGCTTTCTTT.

V and J are TRBV19 and TRBJ2-5; D possibly corresponds to TRBD1 (6 bases). CDR3 length: 14 amino acids. V lost 4 bases and J lost 5, with 14 bases in between. The germline V gene has CDR1 LNHDA and CDR2 SQIVND (reference sequence). CDR3 region: CASSRKGGRETQYF. The CDR3 region has the DNA TGTGCCAGTAGTAGGAAAGGGGGTAGGGAGACCCAGTACTTC.

The chain couples TRBV18 to TRBJ2-3, with D possibly being TRBD2 (5 bases). V shed 4 bases and J shed 0 bases, with 20 bases lying between them. This CDR3 comprises 18 residues. Germline loops: CDR1 KGHSH, CDR2 LQKENI. The CDR3 loop is CASSHSLLLAFSTDTQYF. The CDR3 nucleotides read TGTGCCAGCTCACACAGTCTTCTGCTAGCCTTCAGCACAGATACGCAGTATTTT.

The rearrangement links TRBV5-8 to TRBJ2-3, with D possibly being TRBD1 or TRBD2 (5 bases each). From germline, CDR1 is SGHTS and CDR2 YDEGEE. This CDR3 contains 17 residues. Deletions cut 5 bases from V and 2 bases from J, with 21 bases between. The CDR3 region is CASRTRDPSTDTDTQYF. For the CDR3, the DNA is TGTGCCAGCAGGACCCGGGACCCCTCGACGGACACAGATACGCAGTATTTT.

This clone was recorded only once. This chain joins TRBV7-2 and TRBJ2-3; D may be TRBD2 (6 bases). V lost 0 bases to trimming and J lost 6 bases, with 10 bases between them. This CDR3 contains 14 residues. Germline lookup yields CDR1 SGHTA and CDR2 FQGNSA. Here the CDR3 reads CASSLAGGGDTQYF. In nucleotides, the CDR3 is TGTGCCAGCAGCTTAGCGGGGGGAGGCGATACGCAGTATTTT.

The chain is built from TRBV18 and TRBJ2-5, with 7 bases aligning to TRBD1. With 2 bases clipped from V and 3 bases from J, the junction kept 3 bases outside the gene matches. Germline CDR1 and CDR2: KGHSH and LQKENI. The CDR3 is made up of 14 amino acids. The CDR3 protein is CASSPGTVKETQYF. The CDR3 DNA reads TGTGCCAGCTCACCAGGGACAGTAAAAGAGACCCAGTACTTC.

The gene calls are TRBV27 and TRBJ2-5; maybe TRBD2 (6 bases). This CDR3 has 15 residues. The V gene's germline CDR1 is MNHEY and CDR2 SMNVEV (reference sequence). Deletions cut 2 bases from V and 4 bases from J, with 14 bases between. Here the CDR3 DNA reads TGTGCCAGCAGTTTAGGTGTATACGGGGGAGAGACCCAGTACTTC. Translating it yields CASSLGVYGGETQYF.

CDR3 protein: CASSLRLAETNTGELFF. CDR3 DNA sequence: TGCGCCAGCAGCTTAAGACTAGCGGAAACGAACACCGGGGAGCTGTTTTTT. The chain is built from TRBV5-1 and TRBJ2-2, with TRBD2 identical over 9 bases. The trim removed 2 bases at V and 0 bases at J, leaving 5 bases unmatched. Germline CDR1 reads SGHRS; CDR2 reads YFSETQ. The CDR3 has 17 amino acids.

This clone was seen only once. This sequence joins TRBV5-4 and TRBJ2-5; 9 nucleotides align to TRBD2. The CDR3 contains 16 residues. CDR1 is SGHNT and CDR2 is YYREEE in the germline V gene (reference sequence). Trimming removed 0 bases from V and 5 bases from J; junction bases left unmatched: 8. Here the CDR3 reads CASSLARRGGRETQYF. The CDR3 region has the DNA TGTGCCAGCAGCTTGGCCAGGCGGGGGGGCAGGGAGACCCAGTACTTC.

This clone was counted only a few times. The chain recombines TRBV7-9 with TRBJ1-2; unclear D gene. This CDR3 is built from 14 residues. V lost 5 bases to trimming and J lost 5 bases, with 15 bases between them. Germline V gene data show CDR1 as SEHNR and CDR2 as FQNEAQ (reference sequence). Here the CDR3 reads CASSNGKDLYGYTF. CDR3 nucleotide sequence: TGTGCCAGCAGCAACGGCAAGGATTTATATGGCTACACCTTC.

This chain uses TRBV10-3 with TRBJ1-5; TRBD1 aligns across 7 bases. Germline-derived CDR1 and CDR2 are ENHRY and SYGVKD. Trimming at V came to 6 bases and at J to 2 bases, leaving 7 bases not matched to a gene. This CDR3 is built from 15 residues. CDR3 protein: CAISQGGGGNQPQHF. CDR3 nucleotide sequence: TGTGCCATCAGCCAAGGGGGCGGGGGCAATCAGCCCCAGCATTTT.

This clone is a singleton in its sample. The chain recombines TRBV6-2 or TRBV6-3 with TRBJ2-1; TRBD2 matches at 15 bases. CDR3 size: 16 residues. V shed 6 bases and J 5 bases; nucleotides not matched to a gene: 5. CDR1 is MNHEY and CDR2 is SVGEGT in the germline V gene. Here the CDR3 DNA reads TGTGCCAGCAGCCCCTGGACTAGCGGGAGGGACAATGAGCAGTTCTTC. This codes for CASSPWTSGRDNEQFF.

The chain employs TRBV10-3 and TRBJ1-6; 10 nucleotides agree with TRBD1. After removal of 6 bases from V and 8 bases from J, the junction contained 4 bases not matched to a gene. CDR1 ENHRY and CDR2 SYGVKD come from the germline V gene. The CDR3 sequence is 14 residues long. The chain's CDR3 is CAIRPGTGDSPLHF. DNA of the CDR3: TGTGCCATCAGGCCCGGGACAGGGGATTCACCCCTCCACTTT.

CDR3 region: CASSIVSGSSYNEQFF. CDR3 coding DNA: TGTGCCAGTAGTATAGTCAGCGGGAGCTCCTACAATGAGCAGTTCTTC. The gene calls are TRBV19 and TRBJ2-1; TRBD2 aligns across 8 bases. The CDR3 loop spans 16 amino acids. The junction had 2 bases not matched to a gene; V was cut back by 1 base and J by 0 bases. CDR1 is LNHDA and CDR2 is SQIVND in the germline V gene (reference sequence).

This clone was recorded once. This chain links TRBV10-1 with TRBJ2-2; D may be TRBD2 (7 bases). Per germline, CDR1 WNHNN and CDR2 SYGVQD (reference sequence). V was cut by 4 bases and J by 3 bases, with 18 bases left in between. CDR3 size: 17 residues. DNA for the CDR3: TGCGCCAGCAGTGCCGTTGGGGGGGCGTCCCACACCGGGGAGCTGTTTTTT. This encodes CASSAVGGASHTGELFF.